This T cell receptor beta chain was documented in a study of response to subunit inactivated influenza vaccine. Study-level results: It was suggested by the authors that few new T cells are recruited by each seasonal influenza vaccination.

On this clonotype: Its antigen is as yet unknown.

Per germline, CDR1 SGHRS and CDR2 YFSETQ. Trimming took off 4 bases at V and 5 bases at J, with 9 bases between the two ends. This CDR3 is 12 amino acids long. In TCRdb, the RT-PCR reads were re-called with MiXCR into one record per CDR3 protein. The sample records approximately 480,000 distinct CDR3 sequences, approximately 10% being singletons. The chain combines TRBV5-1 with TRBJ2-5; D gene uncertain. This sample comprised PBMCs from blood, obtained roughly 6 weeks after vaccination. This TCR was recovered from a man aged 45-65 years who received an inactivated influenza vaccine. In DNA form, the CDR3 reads TGCGCCAGCAGCACCCGGAAGGAGACCCAGTACTTC. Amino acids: CASSTRKETQYF.